Reported below is one T cell receptor beta chain. Its target is not known. The source of the sample is a study of cytomegalovirus exposure and HLA in healthy donors. Notes on the study in general: Apart from CMV serostatus, no immune exposure information was available. Among TCR beta chains of equal frequency, HLA-associated ones were more clonally expanded in a later analysis. Most subjects' HLA-A and HLA-B alleles were reportedly predicted from TCR beta sequences.

PCR involved 60 Vbeta and 13 Jbeta primers. This table comes from immunoSEQ multiplex PCR, and its TCRdb copy is limited to in-frame clones, with some not included. The data show 140,000 or so clones, 9.4% seen once. The TCR sequence derives from a male donor in good health and CMV-seronegative. The source material was PBMCs.

The CDR3 DNA reads as TGTGCCAGCAGCAAAGCGGGTGACAGGGGACAAGGAGGCTACACCTTC. Amino acids: CASSKAGDRGQGGYTF. The chain joins TRBV21-1 to TRBJ1-2; the table's D call, TRBD1, was not checked against the DNA. TRBV21-1 is designated a pseudogene. CDR3 length: 16 residues.